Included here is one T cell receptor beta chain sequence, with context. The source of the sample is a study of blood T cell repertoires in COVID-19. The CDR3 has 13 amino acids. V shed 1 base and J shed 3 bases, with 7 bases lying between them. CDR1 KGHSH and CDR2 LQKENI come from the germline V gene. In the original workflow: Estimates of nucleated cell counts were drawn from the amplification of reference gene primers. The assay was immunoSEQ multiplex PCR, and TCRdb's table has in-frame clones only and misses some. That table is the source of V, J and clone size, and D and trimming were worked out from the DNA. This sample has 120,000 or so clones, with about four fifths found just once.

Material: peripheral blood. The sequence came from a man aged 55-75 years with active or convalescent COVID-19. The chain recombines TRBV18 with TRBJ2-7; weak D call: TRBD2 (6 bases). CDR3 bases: TGTGCCAGCTCACCACTAGCGGACTACGAGCAGTACTTC. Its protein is CASSPLADYEQYF.